This T cell receptor (beta chain) stems from a study of OX40 agonist ivuxolimab in advanced cancers. This CDR3 has 15 amino acids. The germline V gene has CDR1 SGHAT and CDR2 FQNNGV. Comments on this clone: The junction shows a germline mismatch at one end, possibly a read error.

Using immunoSEQ multiplex PCR, the repertoire was profiled, and TCRdb retains in-frame clones only, with some absent. Of some 83,000 clones in the sample, roughly 90% were seen once. This TCR was sampled from an adult with an advanced solid tumor such as melanoma, head and neck, liver or kidney cancer. The rearrangement uses TRBV11-2 and TRBJ1-1; D is ambiguous. Sequences were derived from CD4+ or CD8+ T cells sorted from blood, sampled in a trial of the OX40 agonist ivuxolimab. The CDR3 DNA reads as TGTGCCAGCAGCTTAGATCACGCCAGGAACACTAAAGCTTTCTTT. Amino acids: CASSLDHARNTKAFF.